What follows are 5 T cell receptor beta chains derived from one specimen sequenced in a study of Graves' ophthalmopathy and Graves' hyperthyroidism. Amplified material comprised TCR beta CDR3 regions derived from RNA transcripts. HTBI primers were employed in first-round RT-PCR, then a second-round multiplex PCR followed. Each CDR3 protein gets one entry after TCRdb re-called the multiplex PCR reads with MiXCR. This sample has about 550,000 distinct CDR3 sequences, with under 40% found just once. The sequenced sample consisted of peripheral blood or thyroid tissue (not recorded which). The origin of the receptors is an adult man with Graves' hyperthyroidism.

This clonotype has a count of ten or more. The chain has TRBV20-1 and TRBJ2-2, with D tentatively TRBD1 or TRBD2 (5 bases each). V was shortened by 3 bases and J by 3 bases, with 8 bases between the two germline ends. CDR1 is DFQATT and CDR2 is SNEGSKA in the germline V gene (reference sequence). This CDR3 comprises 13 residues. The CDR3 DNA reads TGCAGTGCTAGGGGGGTCCACACCGGGGAGCTGTTTTTT. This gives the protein CSARGVHTGELFF.

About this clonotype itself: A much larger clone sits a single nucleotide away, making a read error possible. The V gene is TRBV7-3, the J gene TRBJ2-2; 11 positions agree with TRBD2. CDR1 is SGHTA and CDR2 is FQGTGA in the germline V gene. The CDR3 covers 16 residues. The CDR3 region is CVSSWGTSGAGGELFF. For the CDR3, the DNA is TGTGTCAGCAGCTGGGGGACTAGCGGAGCGGGCGGGGAGCTGTTTTTT.

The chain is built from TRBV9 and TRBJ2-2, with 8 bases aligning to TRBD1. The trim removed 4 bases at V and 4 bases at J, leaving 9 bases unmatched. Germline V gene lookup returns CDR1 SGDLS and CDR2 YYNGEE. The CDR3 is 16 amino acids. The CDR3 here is CASSKGQGSSTGELFF. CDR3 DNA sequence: TGTGCCAGCAGCAAAGGACAGGGAAGCAGCACCGGGGAGCTGTTTTTT.

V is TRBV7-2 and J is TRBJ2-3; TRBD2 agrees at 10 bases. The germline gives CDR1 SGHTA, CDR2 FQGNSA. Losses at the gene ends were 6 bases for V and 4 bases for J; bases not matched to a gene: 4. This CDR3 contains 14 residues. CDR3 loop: CASSSGGFADTQYF. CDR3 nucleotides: TGTGCCAGCAGTAGCGGGGGGTTCGCAGATACGCAGTATTTT. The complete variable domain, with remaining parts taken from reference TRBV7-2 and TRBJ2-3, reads GAGVSQSPSNKVTEKGKDVELRCDPISGHTALYWYRQSLGQGLEFLIYFQGNSAPDKSGLPSDRFSAERTGGSVSTLTIQRTQQEDSAVYLCASSSGGFADTQYFGPGTRLTVL.

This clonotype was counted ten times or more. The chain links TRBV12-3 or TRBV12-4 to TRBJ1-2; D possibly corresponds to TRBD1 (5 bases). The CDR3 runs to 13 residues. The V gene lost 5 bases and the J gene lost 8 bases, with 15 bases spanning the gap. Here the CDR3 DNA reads TGTGCCAGCAGTCTCGGGGCGCGAATGGGCTACACCTTC. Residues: CASSLGARMGYTF.